These 20 T cell receptor beta chains were all obtained from the same sample, sequenced in a study of beta chain features in type 1 diabetes. Expressed TCRB transcripts were sequenced because the isolated RNA had all been reverse transcribed beforehand. Profiling relied on immunoSEQ multiplex PCR, and the TCRdb table lists in-frame clones only, not all of them. The sample shows nearly 350,000 clones, 8% of them seen only once. Sequencing used central memory CD4+ T cells from blood. The receptor source for this set is a young woman in good health.

This clone was counted between two and nine times. The chain carries TRBV5-1 and TRBJ2-3, with 7 bases aligning to TRBD1. The length of the CDR3 is 17 residues. V shed 4 bases and J 2 bases; nucleotides not matched to a gene: 13. Looked up from germline, CDR1 is SGHRS and CDR2 is YFSETQ. CDR3 DNA: TGCGCCAGCAGCCGAGGGGAGACAGGGCAATTCACAGATACGCAGTATTTT. Amino acids: CASSRGETGQFTDTQYF.

Comments on this clone: This sequence may be a read error, since a much larger clone differs from it by one base. This chain uses TRBV7-3 with TRBJ2-7, with D uncertain. CDR1 is SGHTA, CDR2 FQGTGA, per germline. V was pared by 4 bases and J by 0 bases, with 4 bases between. The CDR3 sequence is 12 residues long. CDR3 amino acids: CASSSSSYEQYF. The CDR3, as DNA: TGTGCCAGCAGCTCGAGCTCCTACGAGCAGTACTTC.

This clone was recorded a few times. The chain recombines TRBV28 with TRBJ2-1; a possible D gene is TRBD2 (6 bases). Trimming cost V 7 bases and J 4 bases, with 17 bases left between them. Germline CDR1 MDHEN, CDR2 SYDVKM. The CDR3 has 15 residues. This CDR3 is CASTTAGTVYNEQFF. CDR3 nucleotides: TGTGCCAGCACAACCGCGGGGACGGTTTACAATGAGCAGTTCTTC.

This clone was counted at least ten times. V usage is TRBV2 and J usage is TRBJ2-5; no firm D call. CDR1 and CDR2 from the germline V gene are SNHLY and FYNNEI. The V end was cut by 8 bases, the J end by 5 bases, with 6 bases between. This CDR3 region has 10 residues. In nucleotides, the CDR3 is TGTGCCAGCGAGATTGAGACCCAGTACTTC. Residues: CASEIETQYF.

This clone has a handful of counts. The chain recombines TRBV9 with TRBJ1-4; 7 nucleotides match TRBD1. From germline, CDR1 is SGDLS and CDR2 YYNGEE. CDR3 length: 15 amino acids. V dropped 1 base and J dropped 3; count of bases not matched to a gene: 3. The CDR3 here is CASSVTGTANEKLFF. CDR3 bases: TGTGCCAGCAGCGTAACCGGGACAGCTAATGAAAAACTGTTTTTT.

The rearrangement joins TRBV11-2 to TRBJ1-1; unclear D gene. Trimming cost V 5 bases and J 1 base, with 20 bases left between them. Germline loops: CDR1 SGHAT, CDR2 FQNNGV. The CDR3 covers 17 residues. CDR3 nucleotide sequence: TGTGCCAGCAGCCCCGCCCAGATCGGAGGCGCGAACACTGAAGCTTTCTTT. Amino acids: CASSPAQIGGANTEAFF.

V and J are TRBV18 and TRBJ2-1, with TRBD2 matching 8 bases. The CDR3 covers 17 residues. Germline trimming cut 1 base from V and 2 bases from J; bases unmatched to any gene: 7. Germline V lookup: CDR1 KGHSH, CDR2 LQKENI. The CDR3 nucleotides read TGTGCCAGCTCACCACACGAGCTAGCGGGTACCTACAATGAGCAGTTCTTC. Protein product: CASSPHELAGTYNEQFF.

CDR3 bases: TGTGCCAGCAGCTTAGGACCGACAGGGTCCGTCACAGATACGCAGTATTTT. Amino acid sequence: CASSLGPTGSVTDTQYF. J is TRBJ2-3 and V is TRBV7-6, with 7 bases matching TRBD1. V lost 1 base to trimming and J lost 2 bases; unmatched junction nucleotides: 9. The CDR3 extends over 17 amino acids. Germline CDR1 reads SGHVS; CDR2 reads FNYEAQ. The full variable domain, rest sourced from reference TRBV7-6 and TRBJ2-3, is GAGVSQSPRYKVTKRGQDVALRCDPISGHVSLYWYRQALGQGPEFLTYFNYEAQQDKSGLPNDRFSAERPEGSISTLTIQRTEQRDSAMYRCASSLGPTGSVTDTQYFGPGTRLTVL.

In its sample, this clone was seen a few times. The chain carries TRBV4-3 and TRBJ2-7; 10 bases are a match to TRBD1. Losses at the gene ends were 4 bases for V and 6 bases for J; bases not matched to a gene: 12. There are 16 residues in the CDR3. Per germline, CDR1 LGHNA and CDR2 YSLEER. CDR3 in DNA: TGCGCCAGCAGCCGGGAATTGGGACAGGGGTCTCGCGAGCAGTACTTC. As protein: CASSRELGQGSREQYF.

The chain combines TRBV5-1 with TRBJ2-3, with D possibly TRBD2 on 6 matching bases. CDR1 is SGHRS, CDR2 YFSETQ, per germline. The CDR3 consists of 13 residues. V was shortened by 4 bases and J by 10 bases, with 16 bases between the two germline ends. The CDR3 DNA follows: TGCGCCAGCAGCCCTATCCCGGGAGAAGCGCAGTATTTT. It specifies CASSPIPGEAQYF.

The chain carries TRBV27 and TRBJ1-5; perhaps TRBD1 as D (6 bases). CDR3 length equals 14 residues. V gave up 3 bases and J gave up 5 bases, with 11 bases separating them. Germline V gives CDR1 MNHEY, CDR2 SMNVEV (reference sequence). The CDR3, as DNA: TGTGCCAGCAGTTTTGGCAGGGGCTATCAGCCCCAGCATTTT. This encodes CASSFGRGYQPQHF.

This clone was seen more than once but under ten times. The chain links TRBV18 to TRBJ2-3; no reliable D call. The V gene's germline CDR1 is KGHSH and CDR2 LQKENI. This CDR3 is built from 15 residues. Trimming left V 3 bases short and J 4 bases short, with 14 bases between. CDR3 residues: CASSPRPAGSDTQYF. For the CDR3, the DNA is TGTGCCAGCTCACCCCGGCCAGCTGGTTCAGATACGCAGTATTTT.

V usage is TRBV5-1 and J usage is TRBJ2-1, with 9 bases lining up with TRBD1. With 4 bases clipped from V and 0 bases from J, the junction kept 11 bases outside the gene matches. CDR3 length: 18 residues. Germline loops: CDR1 SGHRS, CDR2 YFSETQ. The CDR3 loop reads CASSPSGTGLPSYNEQFF. In DNA, the CDR3 is TGCGCCAGCAGCCCCTCCGGGACAGGGTTGCCCTCCTACAATGAGCAGTTCTTC.

This clone was seen a handful of times. An end of the junction does not agree with germline; a read error may underlie this. The chain has TRBV7-2 and TRBJ2-2; 7 nucleotides agree with TRBD1. Looked up from germline, CDR1 is SGHTA and CDR2 is FQGNSA. This CDR3 region has 12 residues. CDR3 sequence reads: CASSRTGWDLFF. The CDR3 DNA sequence: TGTGCCAGCAGCCGGACAGGTTGGGACCTGTTTTTT.

The J gene is TRBJ2-3, the V gene TRBV7-2; D call uncertain. CDR1 is SGHTA and CDR2 is FQGNSA in the germline V gene. V shed 3 bases and J shed 0 bases, with 10 bases lying between them. The CDR3 sequence is 15 residues long. CDR3 sequence (DNA): TGTGCCAGCAGCTTCCTTGGTGCTAGCACAGATACGCAGTATTTT. Protein: CASSFLGASTDTQYF. The full variable domain, in which reference TRBV7-2 and TRBJ2-3 provide the parts outside the CDR3, is GAGVSQSPSNKVTEKGKDVELRCDPISGHTALYWYRQSLGQGLEFLIYFQGNSAPDKSGLPSDRFSAERTGGSVSTLTIQRTQQEDSAVYLCASSFLGASTDTQYFGPGTRLTVL.

This clone turned up a few times. Being one base from a much bigger clone, this may be a read error. The CDR3, as DNA: TGTGCCAGCAGCTTAGGACAGAACTATGGCTACACCTTC. As protein: CASSLGQNYGYTF. The chain is built from TRBV11-2 and TRBJ1-2, with a tentative D call TRBD1 (5 bases). This CDR3 comprises 13 residues. CDR1 is SGHAT and CDR2 is FQNNGV in the germline V gene. The V and J ends lost 1 base and 2 bases respectively, with 5 bases between them.

The genes are TRBV7-2 and TRBJ2-5; D is unclear. With 4 bases removed from V and 2 bases from J, the gap between germline ends came to 11 bases. The germline gives CDR1 SGHTA, CDR2 FQGNSA. The CDR3 runs 14 residues. CDR3 coding DNA: TGTGCCAGCAGCTCCGGAGCAATGCAAGAGACCCAGTACTTC. Encoded protein: CASSSGAMQETQYF.

CDR3 bases: TGTGCCAGCTCACCATCCGACAGCATCGTGCACATTCAGTACTTC. Translating it yields CASSPSDSIVHIQYF. This chain links TRBV18 with TRBJ2-4, with D perhaps matching TRBD1 (5 bases). The germline V and J ends were trimmed by 2 bases and 8 bases, with 16 bases remaining between them. The CDR3 is 15 amino acids. Per germline, CDR1 KGHSH and CDR2 LQKENI.

This clone was observed a handful of times. This chain connects TRBV4-2 to TRBJ2-5; D remains ambiguous. Trimming took off 0 bases at V and 4 bases at J, with 6 bases between the two ends. CDR1 is LGHNA and CDR2 is YNFKEQ in the germline V gene. The CDR3 is 13 amino acids. CDR3 DNA: TGTGCCAGCAGCCAAGAGGGCCGAGAGACCCAGTACTTC. It encodes CASSQEGRETQYF.

This chain joins TRBV7-9 and TRBJ1-2; no definite D call. The CDR3 consists of 13 residues. The V and J ends lost 4 bases and 5 bases respectively, with 11 bases between them. The germline V gene has CDR1 SEHNR and CDR2 FQNEAQ (reference sequence). CDR3 in amino acids: CASSSGGPYGYTF. CDR3 in DNA: TGTGCCAGCAGCTCAGGAGGTCCATATGGCTACACCTTC. Complete variable domain (other parts from reference TRBV7-9 and TRBJ1-2): DTGVSQNPRHKITKRGQNVTFRCDPISEHNRLYWYRQTLGQGPEFLTYFQNEAQLEKSRLLSDRFSAERPKGSFSTLEIQRTEQGDSAMYLCASSSGGPYGYTFGSGTRLTVV.